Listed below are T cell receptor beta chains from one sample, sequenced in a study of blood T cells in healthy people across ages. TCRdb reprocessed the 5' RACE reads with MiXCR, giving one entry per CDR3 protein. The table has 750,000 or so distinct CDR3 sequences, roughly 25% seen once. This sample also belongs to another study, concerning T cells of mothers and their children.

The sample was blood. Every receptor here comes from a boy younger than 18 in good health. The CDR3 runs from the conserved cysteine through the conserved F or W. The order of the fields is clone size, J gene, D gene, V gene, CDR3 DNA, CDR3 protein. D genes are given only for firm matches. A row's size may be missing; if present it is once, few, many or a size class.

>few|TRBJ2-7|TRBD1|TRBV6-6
TGTGCCAGCAGTCCTTTCACAGGGGTGGGCGAGCAGTACTTC
CASSPFTGVGEQYF
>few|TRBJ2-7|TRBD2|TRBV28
TGTGCCAGCAGTTCCCCTCGGGCGGGGGTCGAGCAGTACTTC
CASSSPRAGVEQYF
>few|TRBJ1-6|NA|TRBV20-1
TGCAGTGCTAGGGACTTCCTAAGCTCCTATAATTCACCCCTCCACTTT
CSARDFLSSYNSPLHF
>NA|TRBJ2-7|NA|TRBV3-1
TGTGCCAGCAGCCAACTCGACAGGTCCTACGAGCAGTACTTC
CASSQLDRSYEQYF
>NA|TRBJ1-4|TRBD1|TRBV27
TGTGCCAGCAGTTGGGGGGACAGCGAAAAACTGTTTTTT
CASSWGDSEKLFF
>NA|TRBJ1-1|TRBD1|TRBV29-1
TGCAGCGTTGTGGGGGACAGGGGGCTTGAAGCTTTCTTT
CSVVGDRGLEAFF
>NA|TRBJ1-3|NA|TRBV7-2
TGTGCCAGCAGCCAACCTTCGGGCCGGCCGAGCTCTGGAAACACCATATATTTT
CASSQPSGRPSSGNTIYF
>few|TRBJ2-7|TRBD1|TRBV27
TGTGCCAGCAGTTTGGGGACAGGGGGGGGCTACGAGCAGTACTTC
CASSLGTGGGYEQYF
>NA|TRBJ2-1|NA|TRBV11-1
TGTGCCAGCAGCTTCTCAAACAACAATGAGCCGTTCTTC
CASSFSNNNEPFF
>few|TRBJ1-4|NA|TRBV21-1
TGTGCCAGCAGGGGCGTCTCACAGGGCGTAACTAATGAAAATCTGTTTTTT
CASRGVSQGVTNENLFF
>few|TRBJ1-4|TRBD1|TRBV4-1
TGCGCCAGCAGCCCCCTTTGGGACAGGGACGATGAAAAACTGTTTTTT
CASSPLWDRDDEKLFF
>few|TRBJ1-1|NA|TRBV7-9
TGTGCCAGCAGCTTAGGATCGGGTTGGGAAGCTTTCTTT
CASSLGSGWEAFF
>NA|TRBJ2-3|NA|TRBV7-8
TGTGCCAGCACTGCCCTAACTTTTAGCACAGATACGCAGTATTTT
CASTALTFSTDTQYF
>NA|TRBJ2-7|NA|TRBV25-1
TGTGCCAGCAGCAGGCTGCCCTACGAGCAGTACTTC
CASSRLPYEQYF
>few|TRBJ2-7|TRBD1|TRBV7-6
TGTGCCAGCAGCTTCCCCCCCGGGACAGGGGACTACGAGCAGTACTTC
CASSFPPGTGDYEQYF
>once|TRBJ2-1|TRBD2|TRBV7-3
TGTGCCAGCAGCCTGACTAGCGTTGGTAACAATGAGCAGTTCTTC
CASSLTSVGNNEQFF
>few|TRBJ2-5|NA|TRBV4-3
TGCGCCAGCAGCCCCTCAGCAGGAGAGACCCAGTACTTC
CASSPSAGETQYF
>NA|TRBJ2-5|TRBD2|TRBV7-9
TGTGCCAGCAGCTTGATTCTAGCGGGGGGGCCACTGTACTTC
CASSLILAGGPLYF
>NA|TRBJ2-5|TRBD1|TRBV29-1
TGCAGCGTTAACTTACAGGGGAATGGGGAGACCCAGTACTTC
CSVNLQGNGETQYF
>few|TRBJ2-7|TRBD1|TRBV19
TGTGCCAGTAGTATTGGACAGGGGGACTACGAGCAGTACTTC
CASSIGQGDYEQYF
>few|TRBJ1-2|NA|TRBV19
TGTGCCAGTAGTTGGGGACTTCAGGGCTACACCTTC
CASSWGLQGYTF
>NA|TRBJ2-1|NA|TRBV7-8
TGTGCCAGCAGCGCGGGACTCCGCCTGGAGTACTTC
CASSAGLRLEYF
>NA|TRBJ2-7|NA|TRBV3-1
TGTGCCAGCAGCCCCAGCCAAACCCACGAGCAGTACTTC
CASSPSQTHEQYF
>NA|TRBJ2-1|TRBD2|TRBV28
TGTGCCAGCAGTTCGACTAGCGGGTTGGGATATGAGCAGTTCTTC
CASSSTSGLGYEQFF
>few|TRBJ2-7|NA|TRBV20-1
TGCAGTGCTAGAAGTGAAGGAGGCTCCTACGAGCAGTACTTC
CSARSEGGSYEQYF
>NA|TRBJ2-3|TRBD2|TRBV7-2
TGTGCCAGCAGCGTGGACTTGCGGGGGGCCGCGTATACGCAGTATTTT
CASSVDLRGAAYTQYF
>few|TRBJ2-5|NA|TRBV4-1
TGCGCCAGCAGCCAAGATGGGATGGAGACCCAGTACTTC
CASSQDGMETQYF
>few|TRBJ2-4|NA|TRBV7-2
TGTGCCAGCAGCTTAGTAGGGGGGGTCGCCAAAAACATTCAGTACTTC
CASSLVGGVAKNIQYF
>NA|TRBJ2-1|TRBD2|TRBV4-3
TGCGCCAGCAGCCAAGATGGTCTAGCGGTCTACAATGAGCAGTTCTTC
CASSQDGLAVYNEQFF
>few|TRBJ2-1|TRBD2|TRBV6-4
TGTGCCAGCAATACGACTAGCGGGAGACGACACTCTTACAATGAGCAGTTCTTC
CASNTTSGRRHSYNEQFF
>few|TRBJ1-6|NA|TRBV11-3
TGTGCCAGCAGCCCAAGGGAGTCCCCCTATAATTCACCCCTCCACTTT
CASSPRESPYNSPLHF
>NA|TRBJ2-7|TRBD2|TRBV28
TGTGCCAGCAGTTTCCGGCTAGCGGGCCCAAACTCCTACGAGCAGTACTTC
CASSFRLAGPNSYEQYF
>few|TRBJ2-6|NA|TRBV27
TGTGCCAGCAGTTTGGTAGGGAACGGGGCCAACGTCCTGACTTTC
CASSLVGNGANVLTF
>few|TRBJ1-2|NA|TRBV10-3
TGTGCCATCAGTGAGTCGGGAGGCCAGGCCTATGGCTACACCTTC
CAISESGGQAYGYTF
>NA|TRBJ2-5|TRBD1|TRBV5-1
TGCGCCAGCAGCGTCACCGGGACAGGAGGGGTCCAAGAGACCCAGTACTTC
CASSVTGTGGVQETQYF
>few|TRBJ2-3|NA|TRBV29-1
TGCAGCGTAGGGACAACGGGGACAGATACGCAGTATTTT
CSVGTTGTDTQYF
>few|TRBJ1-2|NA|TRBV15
TGTGCCACCAGCCCGGGCGATTTTATAGGTGGCTACACCTTC
CATSPGDFIGGYTF
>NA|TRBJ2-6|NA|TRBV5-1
TGCGCCAGCAGCTATGATGGGTCTGGGGCCAACGTCCTGACTTTC
CASSYDGSGANVLTF
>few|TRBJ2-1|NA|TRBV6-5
TGTGCCGGCAGTTTCACCAACAGACAGGGGAGGGGAGGAAATGAGCAGTTCTTC
CAGSFTNRQGRGGNEQFF